The rows below give T cell receptor beta chains drawn from one sample of a study of T-cell reconstitution after alpha-beta-depleted transplantation in children. TCRdb re-analysed the PCR reads in MiXCR, keeping a single row per CDR3 protein. The profile shows about 980,000 distinct CDR3 sequences, roughly 29% of them singletons. The starting material was PBMCs, mostly from graft donor cells, obtained 360 days after TCRalphabeta/CD19-depleted stem cell transplant. All receptors come from a boy under two years old who had a stem cell transplant for SCID, so the T cells may come from the graft donor. Both conserved end residues are part of each CDR3. The order of the fields is J gene, D gene, V gene, clone size, CDR3 protein, CDR3 DNA. A D gene is named only where the DNA matches it firmly. A row's size may be missing; if present it is once, few, many or a size class.

TRBJ2-2,NA,TRBV9,few,CASSARTLNTGELFF,TGTGCCAGCAGCGCCCGGACTCTGAACACCGGGGAGCTGTTTTTT
TRBJ2-5,NA,TRBV18,many,CASSPQLASQETQYF,TGTGCCAGCTCACCACAGCTAGCTTCCCAAGAGACCCAGTACTTC
TRBJ2-1,NA,TRBV27,NA,CASSKSSYNEQFF,TGTGCCAGCAGCAAAAGCTCCTACAATGAGCAGTTCTTC
TRBJ1-2,TRBD1,TRBV6-1,NA,CASSPPGQGWDGYTF,TGTGCCAGCAGTCCCCCCGGACAGGGGTGGGATGGCTACACCTTC
TRBJ2-5,NA,TRBV18,NA,CASSPIGGETQYF,TGTGCCAGCTCACCAATAGGGGGAGAGACCCAGTACTTC
TRBJ2-1,NA,TRBV20-1,NA,CSASYVETNEQFF,TGCAGTGCTAGCTACGTAGAGACCAATGAGCAGTTCTTC
TRBJ2-1,NA,TRBV24-1,NA,CATSGSIGNEQFF,TGTGCCACCAGTGGGTCGATAGGCAATGAGCAGTTCTTC
TRBJ2-2,NA,TRBV20-1,NA,CSARPWEANTGELFF,TGCAGTGCTAGGCCTTGGGAAGCGAACACCGGGGAGCTGTTTTTT
TRBJ2-5,TRBD1,TRBV2,few,CASRAYRGPSQETQYF,TGTGCCAGCAGAGCCTACAGGGGGCCGTCCCAAGAGACCCAGTACTTC
TRBJ2-3,NA,TRBV15,NA,CATSRDTRGGDTQYF,TGTGCCACCAGCAGAGATACTCGGGGCGGAGATACGCAGTATTTT
TRBJ2-4,NA,TRBV3-1,few,CASSPTGLTKNIQYF,TGTGCCAGCAGCCCCACAGGGCTAACCAAAAACATTCAGTACTTC
TRBJ2-1,TRBD2,TRBV5-1,few,CASSRLTSGGDNEQFF,TGCGCCAGCAGCCGGTTGACTAGCGGGGGGGACAATGAGCAGTTCTTC
TRBJ1-5,NA,TRBV7-6,few,CASSFCSVYSNQPQHF,TGTGCCAGCAGCTTTTGTTCAGTCTATAGCAATCAGCCCCAGCATTTT
TRBJ2-7,TRBD1,TRBV5-6,few,CASSLGTGAPRKQYF,TGTGCCAGCAGCTTGGGGACAGGGGCCCCTCGGAAGCAGTACTTC
TRBJ2-7,NA,TRBV6-5,NA,CASSYYPQIYEQYF,TGTGCCAGCAGTTACTATCCCCAGATCTACGAGCAGTACTTC
TRBJ2-3,NA,TRBV12-3/TRBV12-4,few,CASSARDGGTDTQYF,TGTGCCAGCAGTGCCCGGGACGGAGGCACAGATACGCAGTATTTT
TRBJ2-3,TRBD2,TRBV20-1,NA,CSAGGLALTDTQYF,TGCAGTGCTGGGGGACTAGCTCTCACAGATACGCAGTATTTT
TRBJ2-3,TRBD2,TRBV6-1,many,CASGERGDTDTQYF,TGTGCCAGCGGGGAGCGGGGAGACACAGATACGCAGTATTTT
TRBJ2-1,NA,TRBV4-1,NA,CASSQGGREGDEQFF,TGCGCCAGCAGCCAAGGGGGAAGGGAGGGGGATGAGCAGTTCTTC
TRBJ2-6,NA,TRBV12-3/TRBV12-4,NA,CASSLAGGPAGANVLTF,TGTGCCAGCAGTTTAGCGGGGGGGCCTGCTGGGGCCAACGTCCTGACTTTC
TRBJ2-1,TRBD2,TRBV20-1,NA,CRIAGDTYNEQFF,TGCAGAATAGCGGGGGACACCTACAATGAGCAGTTCTTC
TRBJ1-1,NA,TRBV20-1,NA,CSARDLASMNTEAFF,TGCAGTGCTAGAGATCTCGCTAGTATGAACACTGAAGCTTTCTTT
TRBJ2-7,TRBD2,TRBV28,NA,CASSLTSGGALYEQYF,TGTGCCAGCAGTCTGACTAGCGGGGGGGCACTCTACGAGCAGTACTTC
TRBJ1-1,NA,TRBV27,few,CASSLMGRMNTEAFF,TGTGCCAGCAGTTTAATGGGACGGATGAACACTGAAGCTTTCTTT
TRBJ2-3,TRBD1,TRBV9,few,CASSVSTGGYTDTQYF,TGTGCCAGCAGCGTATCTACAGGGGGTTATACAGATACGCAGTATTTT
TRBJ2-1,NA,TRBV24-1,NA,CATSDSGGVANEQFF,TGTGCCACCAGTGATTCAGGCGGGGTAGCGAATGAGCAGTTCTTC
TRBJ2-2,TRBD1,TRBV7-2,few,CASSKDRGTNTGELFF,TGTGCCAGCAGCAAGGACAGGGGGACCAACACCGGGGAGCTGTTTTTT
TRBJ2-1,NA,TRBV7-6,few,CASSLASVGDFPYNEQFF,TGTGCCAGCAGCTTAGCCTCCGTGGGGGACTTCCCTTACAATGAGCAGTTCTTC
TRBJ2-3,TRBD1,TRBV5-1,few,CASSPLDRVTDTQYF,TGCGCCAGCAGCCCTCTAGACAGGGTTACAGATACGCAGTATTTT
TRBJ2-7,TRBD1,TRBV6-1,few,CASSLGQVPYEQYF,TGTGCCAGCAGTCTCGGACAGGTCCCCTACGAGCAGTACTTC
TRBJ1-6,TRBD1,TRBV6-1,few,CASTTWDRGPQSPLHF,TGTGCCAGCACGACCTGGGACAGGGGCCCTCAATCACCCCTCCACTTT
TRBJ2-7,NA,TRBV25-1,few,CASSEDYEQYF,TGTGCCAGCAGCGAAGATTACGAGCAGTACTTC
TRBJ2-1,NA,TRBV12-3/TRBV12-4,NA,CASSLGSHYYNEQFF,TGTGCCAGCAGTTTAGGCAGTCACTACTACAATGAGCAGTTCTTC
TRBJ2-1,NA,TRBV4-1,NA,CASSQEGLYNEQFF,TGCGCCAGCAGCCAAGAGGGCCTTTACAATGAGCAGTTCTTC
TRBJ1-2,TRBD1,TRBV6-5,NA,CASSYDQGQGARAF,TGTGCCAGCAGTTACGATCAGGGGCAGGGGGCGCGTGCCTTC